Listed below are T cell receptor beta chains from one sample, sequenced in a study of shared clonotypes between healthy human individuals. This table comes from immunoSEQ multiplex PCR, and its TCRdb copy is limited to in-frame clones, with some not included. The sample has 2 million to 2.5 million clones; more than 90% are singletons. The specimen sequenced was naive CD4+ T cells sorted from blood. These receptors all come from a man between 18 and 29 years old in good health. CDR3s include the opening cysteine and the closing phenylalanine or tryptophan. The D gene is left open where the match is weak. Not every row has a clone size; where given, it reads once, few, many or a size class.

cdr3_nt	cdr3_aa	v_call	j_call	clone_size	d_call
TGTGCCAGCAGTCCGGTCTCGGGGCAGGGCTCCTACGAGCAGTACTTC	CASSPVSGQGSYEQYF	TRBV28	TRBJ2-7	-	-
TGTGCCAGCAGATATAGCGGAGGGGACACCATATATTTT	CASRYSGGDTIYF	TRBV6-1	TRBJ1-3	-	-
TGCGCCAGCAGCCCCGGACATGGGAAAGAGACCCAGTACTTC	CASSPGHGKETQYF	TRBV5-1	TRBJ2-5	-	-
TGTGCCAGCAGTGAATCCGGGATCTCGTACGAGCAGTACTTC	CASSESGISYEQYF	TRBV25-1	TRBJ2-7	-	-
TGTGCCAGTAGTATAGCCACAGGGGGCGACGAGCAGTACTTC	CASSIATGGDEQYF	TRBV19	TRBJ2-7	once	TRBD1
TGTGCCACCAGTCGGGCAGGGTTTGACACCATATATTTT	CATSRAGFDTIYF	TRBV15	TRBJ1-3	-	-
TGTGCCAGCAGTGTAACCGGGACAGGAGGTAGAGGAGGTGAAAAACTGTTTTTT	CASSVTGTGGRGGEKLFF	TRBV25-1	TRBJ1-4	-	TRBD1
TGTGCCAGCTCACCACCCGTTGGGTTGGGCGGCACAGATACGCAGTATTTT	CASSPPVGLGGTDTQYF	TRBV18	TRBJ2-3	-	-
TGTGCCATCAGTGAGGCGTCAGGGGAAACTAATGAAAAACTGTTTTTT	CAISEASGETNEKLFF	TRBV10-3	TRBJ1-4	once	-
TGTGCCAGCAGCTTAGTAGGGATGACTAGCCGGAAAGCCACAGATACGCAGTATTTT	CASSLVGMTSRKATDTQYF	TRBV7-9	TRBJ2-3	-	TRBD2
TGCGCCAGCAGCTTGCAGGGGACTGGAAACACCATATATTTT	CASSLQGTGNTIYF	TRBV5-1	TRBJ1-3	once	-
TGTGCCAGCAGCCCTGACAGGGGCGGAAACACCATATATTTT	CASSPDRGGNTIYF	TRBV9	TRBJ1-3	-	TRBD1
TGTGCCAGCAGTTTCACAGGGGGCTATGGCTACACCTTC	CASSFTGGYGYTF	TRBV27	TRBJ1-2	-	TRBD1
TGTGCCAGCAGCCGTAGGGTTTATAATTCACCCCTCCACTTT	CASSRRVYNSPLHF	TRBV14	TRBJ1-6	few	-
TGTGCCAGCAGTTACCTGACTAGCGGGGTCTACAATGAGCAGTTCTTC	CASSYLTSGVYNEQFF	TRBV6-5	TRBJ2-1	-	TRBD2
TGTGCCAGCAGGATAGACAGGGGTACCGGGGAGCTGTTTTTT	CASRIDRGTGELFF	TRBV27	TRBJ2-2	-	TRBD1
TGTGCCAGCAGCCCCCGAGTGGAGGAGACCCAGTACTTC	CASSPRVEETQYF	TRBV11-2	TRBJ2-5	-	-
TGTGCCAGCAGTTTTGAGGGCACTGAAGCTTTCTTT	CASSFEGTEAFF	TRBV27	TRBJ1-1	-	-
TGTGCCAGCAGGGCAGGGGTAAGCTCCTACGAGCAGTACTTC	CASRAGVSSYEQYF	TRBV2	TRBJ2-7	-	-
TGTGCCATCAGTGAAGGAAAGGGCACTGAAGCTTTCTTT	CAISEGKGTEAFF	TRBV10-3	TRBJ1-1	once	-
TGTGCCAGCAGTCGGGACAGGGGGCAAGAGACCCAGTACTTC	CASSRDRGQETQYF	TRBV6-5	TRBJ2-5	-	TRBD1
TGCGCCAGCAGCTTGGGCCCGGAGAACACTGAAGCTTTCTTT	CASSLGPENTEAFF	TRBV5-1	TRBJ1-1	-	-
TGTGCCAGCAGCGAGGGGACAGTAAGGGCCGGGTTGTATGAGCAGTTCTTC	CASSEGTVRAGLYEQFF	TRBV2	TRBJ2-1	-	TRBD1
TGCGCCAGCAGCCAAGATACGTTAGCCGAGCAGTACTTC	CASSQDTLAEQYF	TRBV4-1	TRBJ2-7	-	-
TGTGCCATCAGTGACGGCGGGAGACAACAAGAGACCCAGTACTTC	CAISDGGRQQETQYF	TRBV10-3	TRBJ2-5	-	TRBD2
TGTGCCAGCACAGGACAGGGGATGAACACTGAAGCTTTCTTT	CASTGQGMNTEAFF	TRBV2	TRBJ1-1	-	TRBD1
TGCGCCAGCAGTGAGAACCTAGCGGGAGTAAAGGGCGGGGAGCTGTTTTTT	CASSENLAGVKGGELFF	TRBV10-1	TRBJ2-2	-	TRBD2
TGTGCCAGCCCTCGGACAGGGCATAGAAATGAGCAGTTCTTC	CASPRTGHRNEQFF	TRBV28	TRBJ2-1	-	TRBD1
TGTGCCAGCGAGCCTGGGGGAAACACCGGGGAGCTGTTTTTT	CASEPGGNTGELFF	TRBV6-1	TRBJ2-2	-	-
TGTGCCAGCAACGGCGGGTATTCACCCCTCCACTTT	CASNGGYSPLHF	TRBV25-1	TRBJ1-6	-	-
TGTGCCAGCTCAGCGGTCCAACAGGGGGCGTTCGGAAACACCATATATTTT	CASSAVQQGAFGNTIYF	TRBV18	TRBJ1-3	-	TRBD1
TGTGCCAGCAGCTCCCCCGCGGTCTCTGGAAACACCATATATTTT	CASSSPAVSGNTIYF	TRBV11-2	TRBJ1-3	-	-
TGCGCCAGCAGTGATCAGGGGTCGAGCAATCAGCCCCAGCATTTT	CASSDQGSSNQPQHF	TRBV10-2	TRBJ1-5	-	-
TGTGCCAGCAGCTTAGTTGGGGGCGGCGCCCCCATGAACACTGAAGCTTTCTTT	CASSLVGGGAPMNTEAFF	TRBV7-3	TRBJ1-1	-	-
TGTGCCAGCAGCTTACTCACAGGGGGCGGCGGGGATGGCTACACCTTC	CASSLLTGGGGDGYTF	TRBV7-9	TRBJ1-2	-	TRBD1
TGTGCCAGCTCCGACCAGCTTGGGGAGCTGTTTTTT	CASSDQLGELFF	TRBV18	TRBJ2-2	-	-
TGTGCCAGTAGTATCGGGCAGGGACAAGAGACCCAGTACTTC	CASSIGQGQETQYF	TRBV19	TRBJ2-5	-	-
TGTGCCAGCAGCTTTGAAAGACAGAGGTTCAAGGGGGAGACCCAGTACTTC	CASSFERQRFKGETQYF	TRBV7-6	TRBJ2-5	-	-
TGTGCCAGTAGTGAGCGGGAGTCCCCCTACGAGCAGTACTTC	CASSERESPYEQYF	TRBV19	TRBJ2-7	few	TRBD2
TGTGCCAGCAGCTTACACCTAAATAATTCACCCCTCCACTTT	CASSLHLNNSPLHF	TRBV5-5	TRBJ1-6	-	-
TGCGCCAGCAGTACTCAGCCGGGACAGTTGGTGTACTTC	CASSTQPGQLVYF	TRBV10-2	TRBJ2-7	once	TRBD1
TGTGCCAGCTTGGGGTACACTGAAGCTTTCTTT	CASLGYTEAFF	TRBV6-1	TRBJ1-1	-	-
TGCGCCAGCAGCCAAGGCTCGACTCTGAACACTGAAGCTTTCTTT	CASSQGSTLNTEAFF	TRBV4-1	TRBJ1-1	-	-
TGTGCCTGGAGTTGGGGAGGAGAAGCTTTCTTT	CAWSWGGEAFF	TRBV30	TRBJ1-1	-	-
TGTGCCAGCAGTTTCCACGGGACTCTTTATGGCTACACCTTC	CASSFHGTLYGYTF	TRBV27	TRBJ1-2	-	-
TGTGCCAGCAGTTACCGGTCCAATTCAAATCAGCCCCAGCATTTT	CASSYRSNSNQPQHF	TRBV6-5	TRBJ1-5	-	-
TGTGCCAGCAGCTTGGGTACTAGCGGTATGGCGGAGACCCAGTACTTC	CASSLGTSGMAETQYF	TRBV5-4	TRBJ2-5	-	TRBD2